These 22 T cell receptor beta chains were sequenced from one sample in a study of blood T cell repertoires in COVID-19. Here immunoSEQ multiplex PCR was the method, and the copy in TCRdb shows in-frame clones only, minus some. The data hold under 200,000 clones, with around 80% observed a single time. Material: peripheral blood. All receptors come from a woman of 80 years or more with active or convalescent COVID-19.

The chain couples TRBV11-2 to TRBJ2-2; the match to TRBD1 covers 8 bases. CDR3 size: 14 residues. Unmatched junction bases numbered 3, after V lost 5 bases and J lost 4 bases. Germline values: CDR1 SGHAT, CDR2 FQNNGV. CDR3 DNA sequence: TGTGCCAGCAGCCCAGGACAGGGCACCGGGGAGCTGTTTTTT. Its protein product is CASSPGQGTGELFF.

The rearrangement joins TRBV19 to TRBJ2-2, with a weak D call TRBD2 (6 bases). V lost 0 bases and J 7 bases, leaving 18 bases between the germline ends. This CDR3 region has 17 residues. The V gene's germline CDR1 is LNHDA and CDR2 SQIVND (reference sequence). CDR3 DNA sequence: TGTGCCAGTAGTATAGATTTAAAAAGGCTAGCGTTCGGGGAGCTGTTTTTT. Its protein product is CASSIDLKRLAFGELFF.

This clone was seen a single time. This chain joins TRBV19 and TRBJ2-3; the D gene is possibly TRBD2 (7 bases). The CDR3 consists of 18 residues. Germline-derived CDR1 and CDR2 are LNHDA and SQIVND (reference sequence). Trimming shortened V by 3 bases and J by 6 bases, and 25 bases separated the two germline ends. The CDR3 reads CASSMGSRGGGAGDTQYF. The CDR3 nucleotides are TGTGCCAGTAGTATGGGATCTAGGGGCGGGGGCGCCGGGGATACGCAGTATTTT. Filled out from reference TRBV19 and TRBJ2-3, the complete variable domain reads DGGITQSPKYLFRKEGQNVTLSCEQNLNHDAMYWYRQDPGQGLRLIYYSQIVNDFQKGDIAEGYSVSREKKESFPLTVTSAQKNPTAFYLCASSMGSRGGGAGDTQYFGPGTRLTVL.

This sequence joins TRBV5-1 and TRBJ2-2; 9 nucleotides line up with TRBD2. J lost 0 bases, V lost 1 base, and 4 bases had no gene match. Germline V CDR1 and CDR2: SGHRS, YFSETQ. The CDR3 totals 17 residues. CDR3 region: CASSLSGGPTNTGELFF. DNA of the CDR3: TGCGCCAGCAGCTTGAGCGGGGGGCCTACGAACACCGGGGAGCTGTTTTTT.

The chain combines TRBV11-3 with TRBJ2-5, with TRBD1 identical over 9 bases. CDR1 and CDR2 from the germline V gene are SGHNT and YENEEA. The CDR3 loop spans 16 amino acids. After removal of 4 bases from V and 0 bases from J, the junction contained 6 bases not matched to a gene. CDR3 sequence: CASSSAGTGNQETQYF. In DNA, the CDR3 is TGTGCCAGCAGCTCCGCCGGGACAGGGAACCAAGAGACCCAGTACTTC.

The chain is built from TRBV29-1 and TRBJ2-7, with TRBD1 as a possible D gene (6 bases). The CDR3 has 12 amino acids. Germline V lookup: CDR1 SQVTM, CDR2 ANQGSEA. The V end lost 4 bases, the J end lost 0 bases, and 7 bases lay between the germline ends. The DNA for the CDR3 is TGCAGCGTTGTACAGGGCTCCTACGAGCAGTACTTC. Protein product: CSVVQGSYEQYF.

The V call is TRBV4-3, the J call TRBJ1-5, with TRBD1 matching over 10 bases. The CDR3 covers 14 residues. Germline CDR1 is LGHNA and CDR2 is YSLEER. V lost 4 bases and J lost 6; bases outside the gene matches: 3. The CDR3 DNA reads as TGCGCCAGCAGCCCCGGGACAGGGGCTCAGCCCCAGCATTTT. Translation gives CASSPGTGAQPQHF.

The genes are TRBV14 and TRBJ1-4; TRBD1 is a possible D gene (6 bases). Trimming removed 4 bases at V and 4 bases at J, with 16 bases between. The CDR3 contains 16 residues. Looked up from germline, CDR1 is SGHDN and CDR2 is FVKESK. The CDR3 protein is CASSPIGGAINEKLFF. The CDR3, as DNA: TGTGCCAGCAGCCCCATCGGGGGGGCCATTAATGAAAAACTGTTTTTT. Combining the CDR3 with reference TRBV14 and TRBJ1-4 gives the whole variable domain EAGVTQFPSHSVIEKGQTVTLRCDPISGHDNLYWYRRVMGKEIKFLLHFVKESKQDESGMPNNRFLAERTGGTYSTLKVQPAELEDSGVYFCASSPIGGAINEKLFFGSGTQLSVL.

The chain links TRBV18 to TRBJ1-3; TRBD1 matches at 8 bases. V lost 2 bases, J lost 3 bases, and 3 bases stayed unmatched. The germline gives CDR1 KGHSH, CDR2 LQKENI. This CDR3 is built from 15 residues. The CDR3 loop reads CASSPGQGVGNTIYF. The DNA for the CDR3 is TGTGCCAGCTCACCAGGACAGGGTGTTGGAAACACCATATATTTT.

The V and J genes are TRBV7-2 and TRBJ2-5, with 10 positions matching TRBD2. Germline values: CDR1 SGHTA, CDR2 FQGNSA. The V and J ends lost 1 base and 4 bases, in that order; junction bases with no gene match: 3. CDR3 length equals 15 residues. CDR3 amino acids: CASSLDSGGGETQYF. The CDR3 DNA reads TGTGCCAGCAGCTTAGACAGCGGGGGGGGAGAGACCCAGTACTTC. The complete variable domain, with remaining parts taken from reference TRBV7-2 and TRBJ2-5, reads GAGVSQSPSNKVTEKGKDVELRCDPISGHTALYWYRQSLGQGLEFLIYFQGNSAPDKSGLPSDRFSAERTGGSVSTLTIQRTQQEDSAVYLCASSLDSGGGETQYFGPGTRLLVL.

The chain has TRBV27 and TRBJ2-7, with 9 bases fitting TRBD2. Germline trimming cut 4 bases from V and 2 bases from J; bases unmatched to any gene: 6. CDR3 size: 15 residues. Germline CDR1 MNHEY, CDR2 SMNVEV (reference sequence). CDR3 sequence: CASSWGGGAPYEQYF. The CDR3 DNA is TGTGCCAGCAGTTGGGGCGGGGGGGCCCCCTACGAGCAGTACTTC.

Only a few counts were recorded for this clone. The V gene is TRBV7-2, the J gene TRBJ1-1; TRBD1 might be the D (6 bases). The V and J ends lost 1 base and 4 bases respectively, with 13 bases between them. Per germline, CDR1 SGHTA and CDR2 FQGNSA. The CDR3 spans 15 residues. CDR3 sequence reads: CASSLVSGGATEAFF. The DNA for the CDR3 is TGTGCCAGCAGCTTAGTTTCGGGGGGGGCCACTGAAGCTTTCTTT.

The chain combines TRBV10-3 with TRBJ2-5; D possibly corresponds to TRBD2 (6 bases). The V gene lost 6 bases and the J gene lost 2 bases, with 7 bases spanning the gap. The length of the CDR3 is 12 residues. Germline CDR1 reads ENHRY; CDR2 reads SYGVKD. This chain's CDR3 is CAIRAGQETQYF. CDR3 DNA sequence: TGTGCCATCAGGGCGGGGCAAGAGACCCAGTACTTC.

The chain carries TRBV6-5 and TRBJ2-5; TRBD2 matches at 11 bases. The junction had 1 base not matched to a gene; V was cut back by 0 bases and J by 1 base. Germline CDR1 is MNHEY and CDR2 is SVGAGI. The CDR3 is 16 amino acids. CDR3 DNA: TGTGCCAGCAGTTACTCGGGGACTAGCGGCCAAGAGACCCAGTACTTC. This codes for CASSYSGTSGQETQYF.

The chain is built from TRBV3-1 (or the pseudogene TRBV3-2) and TRBJ1-1, with D hard to call. This CDR3 is built from 11 residues. Trimming removed 1 base at V and 7 bases at J, with 4 bases between. Germline CDR1 and CDR2: LGHDT and YNNKEL (reference sequence). This CDR3 reads CASSQGGEAFF. The CDR3 nucleotides read TGTGCCAGCAGCCAAGGAGGTGAAGCTTTCTTT.

V and J are TRBV7-2 and TRBJ1-3; a weak D match, TRBD1 (5 bases). CDR3 length: 15 amino acids. The germline V gene has CDR1 SGHTA and CDR2 FQGNSA. V lost 3 bases to trimming and J lost 0 bases, with 9 bases between them. The CDR3 spells CASSFQGLSGNTIYF. CDR3 sequence (DNA): TGTGCCAGCAGCTTTCAGGGACTCTCTGGAAACACCATATATTTT.

This chain joins TRBV5-1 and TRBJ2-2, with D tentatively TRBD2 (5 bases). Germline V gene sequence: CDR1 SGHRS, CDR2 YFSETQ. The CDR3 is 14 amino acids. Trimming cost V 0 bases and J 4 bases, with 7 bases left between them. CDR3 loop: CASSLAGSTGELFF. The CDR3 coding sequence is TGCGCCAGCAGCTTGGCGGGGTCCACCGGGGAGCTGTTTTTT.

The rearrangement uses TRBV19 and TRBJ1-1; no firm D call. V was clipped by 7 bases and J by 0 bases, with 9 bases between them. The germline V gene encodes CDR1 LNHDA and CDR2 SQIVND (reference sequence). This CDR3 is built from 13 residues. CDR3 sequence: CASMEVMNTEAFF. The CDR3 DNA reads as TGTGCCAGTATGGAGGTAATGAACACTGAAGCTTTCTTT.

The gene calls are TRBV7-2 and TRBJ1-4, with 9 positions matching TRBD1. CDR3 length: 15 residues. Germline V gene data show CDR1 as SGHTA and CDR2 as FQGNSA. The V gene end was trimmed by 5 bases and the J gene end by 8 bases; junction bases not matched to a gene: 9. The CDR3 reads CASSPTGTGSEKLFF. CDR3 bases: TGTGCCAGCAGCCCCACCGGGACAGGGAGCGAAAAACTGTTTTTT. The full variable domain, its missing parts supplied by reference TRBV7-2 and TRBJ1-4, is GAGVSQSPSNKVTEKGKDVELRCDPISGHTALYWYRQSLGQGLEFLIYFQGNSAPDKSGLPSDRFSAERTGGSVSTLTIQRTQQEDSAVYLCASSPTGTGSEKLFFGSGTQLSVL.

The rearrangement uses TRBV18 and TRBJ1-2; weak D call: TRBD1 (5 bases). The CDR3 totals 14 residues. V dropped 3 bases and J dropped 6 bases, with 14 bases sitting between them. Germline loops: CDR1 KGHSH, CDR2 LQKENI. DNA for the CDR3: TGTGCCAGCTCACCCTACTCCGGGGGGGATGGCTACACCTTC. Encoded protein: CASSPYSGGDGYTF.

The rearrangement joins TRBV7-2 to TRBJ1-5; 7 bases are shared with TRBD1. CDR3 length: 15 amino acids. Germline CDR1 and CDR2: SGHTA and FQGNSA. Trimming removed 5 bases from V and 0 bases from J; junction bases left unmatched: 4. CDR3 sequence: CASSMTGYSNQPQHF. DNA for the CDR3: TGTGCCAGCAGCATGACAGGGTATAGCAATCAGCCCCAGCATTTT. Full variable domain (outside the CDR3, taken from reference TRBV7-2 and TRBJ1-5): GAGVSQSPSNKVTEKGKDVELRCDPISGHTALYWYRQSLGQGLEFLIYFQGNSAPDKSGLPSDRFSAERTGGSVSTLTIQRTQQEDSAVYLCASSMTGYSNQPQHFGDGTRLSIL.

The chain uses TRBV5-4 and TRBJ2-7; 7 bases map to TRBD2. The CDR3 runs 12 residues. Losses at the gene ends were 2 bases for V and 7 bases for J; bases not matched to a gene: 3. Germline V gives CDR1 SGHNT, CDR2 YYREEE (reference sequence). The DNA for the CDR3 is TGTGCCAGCAGCTTCGGGACTACAGAGCAGTACTTC. This codes for CASSFGTTEQYF.